This passage covers 15 T cell receptor beta chains from one sample sequenced in a study of control samples from healthy donors and cancer patients. Method: immunoSEQ multiplex PCR; TCRdb's copy keeps in-frame clones and lacks some. Of about 140,000 clones in the sample, less than 95% were seen once. The sequenced sample was blood. The receptors come from a young man in good health.

This clone has only one observation. This chain uses TRBV27 with TRBJ1-1; D possibly corresponds to TRBD1 (6 bases). This CDR3 spans 13 amino acids. CDR1 and CDR2 from the germline V gene are MNHEY and SMNVEV (reference sequence). Trimming took 8 bases from V and 2 from J, leaving 12 bases between them. The CDR3 DNA reads TGTGCCAGCCGAACAGGGCTTAACACTGAAGCTTTCTTT. It translates to CASRTGLNTEAFF.

The chain recombines TRBV2 with TRBJ1-2; 9 bases are shared with TRBD1. J lost 4 bases, V lost 6 bases, and 6 bases had no gene match. Germline V CDR1 and CDR2: SNHLY, FYNNEI. The CDR3 has 14 amino acids. CDR3 nucleotides: TGTGCCAGCAGCGCGGGACAGGGAACCTATGGCTACACCTTC. Protein product: CASSAGQGTYGYTF.

The chain uses TRBV11-2 and TRBJ2-2; D unresolved. CDR3 length equals 13 residues. V dropped 7 bases and J dropped 2 bases, with 8 bases sitting between them. CDR1 is SGHAT, CDR2 FQNNGV, per germline. The CDR3 nucleotides read TGTGCCAGCACCCGAGTCAACACCGGGGAGCTGTTTTTT. Encoded protein: CASTRVNTGELFF.

The rearrangement uses TRBV7-9 and TRBJ2-7; TRBD1 is a possible D gene (6 bases). CDR3 length equals 14 residues. V was cut by 5 bases and J by 8 bases, with 19 bases left in between. Germline assignment: CDR1 SEHNR and CDR2 FQNEAQ (reference sequence). The CDR3 protein is CASSDRDTPFQQYF. CDR3 sequence (DNA): TGTGCCAGCAGCGACCGGGACACCCCTTTTCAGCAGTACTTC.

The chain uses TRBV5-1 and TRBJ2-5, with D unresolved. The germline V gene encodes CDR1 SGHRS and CDR2 YFSETQ. The V and J ends lost 0 bases and 4 bases respectively, with 10 bases between them. The length of the CDR3 is 14 residues. CDR3 region: CASSLDQARETQYF. Written as DNA, the CDR3 is TGCGCCAGCAGCTTGGATCAAGCCAGAGAGACCCAGTACTTC.

This clone showed up just a few times. The chain combines TRBV2 with TRBJ1-4; D is unclear. Trimming cost V 2 bases and J 8 bases, with 15 bases left between them. The V gene's germline CDR1 is SNHLY and CDR2 FYNNEI. The CDR3 runs 15 residues. CDR3 amino acids: CASSEIGREDEKLFF. Here the CDR3 DNA reads TGTGCCAGCAGTGAAATTGGGCGCGAGGACGAAAAACTGTTTTTT.

DNA for the CDR3: TGTGCCAGCTCACCTACAACTAGCGGGGCTTCCTACGAGCAGTACTTC. It is translated as CASSPTTSGASYEQYF. The chain has TRBV18 and TRBJ2-7; TRBD2 aligns across 10 bases. The CDR3 has 16 residues. The ends lost 3 bases at V and 1 base at J; junction bases unmatched: 6. Germline V lookup: CDR1 KGHSH, CDR2 LQKENI.

V usage is TRBV7-9 and J usage is TRBJ2-7; possible D gene TRBD1, 6 bases. The CDR3 extends over 12 amino acids. Germline-derived CDR1 and CDR2 are SEHNR and FQNEAQ (reference sequence). V gave up 3 bases and J gave up 7 bases, with 10 bases separating them. CDR3: CASSFPRGEQYF. CDR3 bases: TGTGCCAGCAGCTTTCCCAGGGGAGAGCAGTACTTC.

This rearrangement joins TRBV5-5 to TRBJ1-6, with D maybe TRBD1 (5 bases). This CDR3 contains 17 residues. CDR1 is SGHKS and CDR2 is YYEKEE in the germline V gene (reference sequence). V was shortened by 0 bases and J by 7 bases, with 17 bases between the two germline ends. This chain's CDR3 is CASSLAMRQGWNSPLHF. The CDR3 DNA sequence: TGTGCCAGCAGCTTGGCGATGAGGCAGGGTTGGAATTCACCCCTCCACTTT. Full variable domain (missing parts from reference TRBV5-5 and TRBJ1-6): DAGVTQSPTHLIKTRGQQVTLRCSPISGHKSVSWYQQVLGQGPQFIFQYYEKEERGRGNFPDRFSARQFPNYSSELNVNALLLGDSALYLCASSLAMRQGWNSPLHFGNGTRLTVT.

The rearrangement links TRBV9 to TRBJ1-3, with 7 bases that match TRBD1. Per the germline V gene, CDR1 is SGDLS and CDR2 is YYNGEE. V shed 4 bases, J shed 0 bases, and the junction held 25 bases outside the gene matches. The CDR3 is 22 amino acids. In DNA form, the CDR3 reads TGTGCCAGCAGCCCCCGTGCAGACCGTAGCGGGACAGACCTACACTCTGGAAACACCATATATTTT. Protein: CASSPRADRSGTDLHSGNTIYF.

This clone showed up just once. V and J are TRBV10-3 and TRBJ2-6; tentative D call: TRBD2 (6 bases). The V and J ends lost 10 bases and 0 bases respectively, with 13 bases between them. CDR1 and CDR2 from the germline V gene are ENHRY and SYGVKD. This CDR3 region has 15 residues. Here the CDR3 DNA reads TGTGCCACCCGTCGGGAGAACTCTGGGGCCAACGTCCTGACTTTC. The encoded protein is CATRRENSGANVLTF.

The rearrangement joins TRBV18 to TRBJ2-5, with 11 bases aligning to TRBD2. Germline CDR1 KGHSH, CDR2 LQKENI. The CDR3 is 15 residues long. V lost 2 bases and J lost 4; bases outside the gene matches: 3. CDR3 amino acids: CASSPVAGGRETQYF. CDR3 nucleotide sequence: TGTGCCAGCTCACCAGTAGCGGGGGGGCGAGAGACCCAGTACTTC.

This clone has a single count. The V and J genes are TRBV5-6 and TRBJ1-1, with D perhaps TRBD1 (6 bases). V dropped 4 bases and J dropped 0 bases, with 13 bases sitting between them. The CDR3 has 15 residues. Germline V gene data show CDR1 as SGHDT and CDR2 as YYEEEE. The CDR3 spells CASSPGQNMNTEAFF. CDR3 nucleotides: TGTGCCAGCAGCCCCGGACAGAACATGAACACTGAAGCTTTCTTT.

CDR3: CASSSSTGAALNTEAFF. The CDR3 coding sequence is TGCGCCAGCAGCTCGAGCACCGGGGCGGCCCTGAACACTGAAGCTTTCTTT. The chain is built from TRBV5-1 and TRBJ1-1; weak D call: TRBD1 (5 bases). Trimming took 3 bases from V and 0 from J, leaving 18 bases between them. The CDR3 covers 17 residues. Germline V gene data show CDR1 as SGHRS and CDR2 as YFSETQ.

The chain is built from TRBV9 and TRBJ2-1; D remains unclear. Trimming pared 0 bases from V and 9 bases from J, leaving 10 bases between. Looked up from germline, CDR1 is SGDLS and CDR2 is YYNGEE. This CDR3 has 13 residues. Here the CDR3 DNA reads TGTGCCAGCAGCGTAGAGGTCATGGGTGAGCAGTTCTTC. Residues: CASSVEVMGEQFF.